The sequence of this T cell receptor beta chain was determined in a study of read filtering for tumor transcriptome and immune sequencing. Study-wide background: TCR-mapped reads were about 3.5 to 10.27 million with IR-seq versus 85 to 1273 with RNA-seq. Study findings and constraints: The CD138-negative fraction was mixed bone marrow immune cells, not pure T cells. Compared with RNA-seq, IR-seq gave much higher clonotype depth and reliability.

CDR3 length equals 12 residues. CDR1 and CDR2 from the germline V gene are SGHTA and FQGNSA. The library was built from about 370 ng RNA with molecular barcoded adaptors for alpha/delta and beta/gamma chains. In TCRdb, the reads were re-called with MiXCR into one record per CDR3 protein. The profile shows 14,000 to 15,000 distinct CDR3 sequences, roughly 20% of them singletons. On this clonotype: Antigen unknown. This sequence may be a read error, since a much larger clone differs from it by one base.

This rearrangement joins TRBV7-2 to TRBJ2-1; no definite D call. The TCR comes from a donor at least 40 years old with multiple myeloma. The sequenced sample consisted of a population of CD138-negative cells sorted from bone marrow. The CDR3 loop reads CASRLVPRWQFF. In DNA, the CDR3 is TGTGCCAGCCGCTTAGTCCCTCGCTGGCAGTTCTTC.